The TCR beta chain described here comes from a study of T cells in Graves' hyperthyroidism and ophthalmopathy. Study at large: It was at initial diagnosis, before any treatment, that peripheral blood was collected.

RNA transcripts provided the source from which TCR beta CDR3 regions were amplified. HTBI primers were the set used in a first-round RT-PCR of the TCR CDR3. TCRdb analysed the multiplex PCR reads with MiXCR anew, one entry per CDR3 protein. The sample carries hundreds of thousands of distinct CDR3 sequences, roughly a sixth recorded once. The CDR3 sequence is 16 residues long. Trimming removed 6 bases from V and 8 bases from J, with 23 bases in between. The germline CDR1 and CDR2 sequences are SEHNR and FQNEAQ (reference sequence). The sequence came from a woman aged 18-29 years with Graves' hyperthyroidism. Sequencing used blood. V usage is TRBV7-9 and J usage is TRBJ1-3; D is perhaps TRBD1 (6 bases). CDR3: CASSSGRDNRIYTIYF. CDR3 bases: TGTGCCAGCAGTTCGGGGAGGGACAATAGAATTTACACCATATATTTT. The full variable domain, completed using reference TRBV7-9 and TRBJ1-3, is DTGVSQNPRHKITKRGQNVTFRCDPISEHNRLYWYRQTLGQGPEFLTYFQNEAQLEKSRLLSDRFSAERPKGSFSTLEIQRTEQGDSAMYLCASSSGRDNRIYTIYFGEGSWLTVV.